The 22 T cell receptor beta chains below all came from one sample that was sequenced in a study of T cells expressing NK-cell markers. TCRdb reprocessed the 5' RACE reads, with one entry per CDR3 protein and no DNA. The sample is made up of 300,000 to 450,000 distinct CDR3 sequences, and the top ten hold around 5.2% of it. The sequenced sample consisted of blood T cells: a sorted CD56 or NKG2C T cell subset, CD4+ or CD8+ T cells, or bulk PBMC T cells (not recorded which). These receptors were collected from a man aged 18-75 years in good health.

This chain uses TRBV27 with TRBJ1-1. Germline CDR1 reads MNHEY; CDR2 reads SMNVEV (reference sequence). The CDR3 spans 13 residues. CDR3 in amino acids: CANITLEATEAFF.

The chain has TRBV7-7 and TRBJ2-5; TCRdb calls TRBD1, which cannot be checked without DNA. Germline V CDR1 and CDR2: SSHAT, FNYEAQ (reference sequence). The CDR3 extends over 15 amino acids. The CDR3 protein is CASTHSGGRIETQYF.

The CDR3 here is CASSRGQGRNNEQFF. J is TRBJ2-1 and V is TRBV7-6; TCRdb names TRBD1, which stays unverified in the absence of DNA. The germline CDR1 and CDR2 sequences are SGHVS and FNYEAQ. The length of the CDR3 is 15 residues.

The chain is built from TRBV11-2 and TRBJ1-1. The CDR3 length is 13 residues. Germline V gene data show CDR1 as SGHAT and CDR2 as FQNNGV. The chain's CDR3 is CASSLVTNTEAFF.

The chain combines TRBV6-1 with TRBJ1-1. Germline V gene sequence: CDR1 MNHNS, CDR2 SASEGT. There are 16 residues in the CDR3. The CDR3 loop is CASSDAIRGMNTEAFF.

The V and J genes are TRBV21-1 and TRBJ2-2; TCRdb's D call of TRBD1 is untestable without DNA. TRBV21-1 is noted as a pseudogene. This CDR3 comprises 16 residues. CDR3 residues: CASSKWGTANTGELFF.

CDR3 region: CSARDATGRDEAFF. V gene TRBV20-1 combines with J gene TRBJ1-1; the D gene TCRdb calls, TRBD1, cannot be checked with no DNA. The CDR3 length is 14 residues. Germline V gene data show CDR1 as DFQATT and CDR2 as SNEGSKA (reference sequence).

The J gene is TRBJ2-3, the V gene TRBV11-2; TCRdb selects TRBD2, and the lack of DNA leaves this call unchecked. Looked up from germline, CDR1 is SGHAT and CDR2 is FQNNGV. CDR3 size: 16 residues. The CDR3: CASSLMGLAGVDTQYF.

The chain links TRBV6-5 to TRBJ2-1; TCRdb's assignment of TRBD1 cannot be checked, as there is no DNA. CDR3 length: 14 amino acids. CDR1 and CDR2 from the germline V gene are MNHEY and SVGAGI. The chain's CDR3 is CASSSGGRVNEQFF.

The chain carries TRBV12-3 or TRBV12-4 and TRBJ1-6; the D call of TRBD1 rests on TCRdb alone, since no DNA is present to check it. This CDR3 comprises 14 residues. CDR3: CASSAGTDNSPLHF.

The chain couples TRBV29-1 to TRBJ1-5; TCRdb gives TRBD1 as the D gene, but with no DNA this cannot be confirmed. Germline V gives CDR1 SQVTM, CDR2 ANQGSEA. This CDR3 has 16 residues. CDR3 protein: CSVEDGRGDSNQPQHF.

This sequence joins TRBV3-1 and TRBJ1-3; TCRdb lists TRBD1, though no DNA is available to test this call. Germline V lookup: CDR1 LGHDT, CDR2 YNNKEL (reference sequence). The CDR3 is 14 residues long. CDR3 region: CASSSGTVGNTIYF. The full variable domain, with the rest looked up from reference TRBV3-1 and TRBJ1-3, is DTAVSQTPKYLVTQMGNDKSIKCEQNLGHDTMYWYKQDSKKFLKIMFSYNNKELIINETVPNRFSPKSPDKAHLNLHINSLELGDSAVYFCASSSGTVGNTIYFGEGSWLTVV.

The rearrangement links TRBV12-3 or TRBV12-4 to TRBJ2-5. CDR3 length: 11 amino acids. This chain's CDR3 is CASRERGTQYF.

The chain joins TRBV2 to TRBJ2-7; TCRdb designates TRBD1, a call that cannot be tested without DNA. The CDR3 has 15 residues. Germline V lookup: CDR1 SNHLY, CDR2 FYNNEI. The CDR3 spells CASSERPGAYYEQYF.

V usage is TRBV18 and J usage is TRBJ1-1. This CDR3 spans 14 amino acids. The germline gives CDR1 KGHSH, CDR2 LQKENI. The CDR3 region is CASSHGLMNTEAFF.

The chain has TRBV5-1 and TRBJ2-3; there is no DNA to check the TCRdb D call of TRBD1. The CDR3 spans 16 residues. Germline-derived CDR1 and CDR2 are SGHRS and YFSETQ. CDR3: CASSYGQGGAKDTQYF.

This chain uses TRBV6-2 or TRBV6-3 with TRBJ2-1; the D call from TCRdb, TRBD2, cannot be confirmed without DNA. Germline V gene data show CDR1 as MNHEY and CDR2 as SVGEGT. This CDR3 region has 17 residues. The chain's CDR3 is CASSYSPPSGVYNEQFF.

The chain links TRBV7-6 to TRBJ1-3. This CDR3 has 14 amino acids. Germline V CDR1 and CDR2: SGHVS, FNYEAQ. CDR3: CASSQHGLGNTIYF.

The chain combines TRBV20-1 with TRBJ1-1. Germline V gene lookup returns CDR1 DFQATT and CDR2 SNEGSKA (reference sequence). The CDR3 sequence is 14 residues long. CDR3: CSARDLRESTEAFF.

The chain is built from TRBV20-1 and TRBJ2-7; TCRdb returns TRBD1, unconfirmable since there is no DNA. Germline V CDR1 and CDR2: DFQATT, SNEGSKA (reference sequence). The CDR3 length is 16 residues. CDR3 amino acids: CSAPLGVTGYSYEQYF.

This chain joins TRBV2 and TRBJ2-7. This CDR3 comprises 15 residues. The V gene's germline CDR1 is SNHLY and CDR2 FYNNEI. The CDR3 is CASSEGPGISYEQYF. The complete variable domain, with remaining parts taken from reference TRBV2 and TRBJ2-7, reads EPEVTQTPSHQVTQMGQEVILRCVPISNHLYFYWYRQILGQKVEFLVSFYNNEISEKSEIFDDQFSVERPDGSNFTLKIRSTKLEDSAMYFCASSEGPGISYEQYFGPGTRLTVT.

The V call is TRBV6-5, the J call TRBJ1-1; the D call from TCRdb, TRBD1, cannot be confirmed without DNA. Germline lookup yields CDR1 MNHEY and CDR2 SVGAGI. The CDR3 extends over 14 amino acids. The CDR3 spells CASSYNVPNTEAFF.